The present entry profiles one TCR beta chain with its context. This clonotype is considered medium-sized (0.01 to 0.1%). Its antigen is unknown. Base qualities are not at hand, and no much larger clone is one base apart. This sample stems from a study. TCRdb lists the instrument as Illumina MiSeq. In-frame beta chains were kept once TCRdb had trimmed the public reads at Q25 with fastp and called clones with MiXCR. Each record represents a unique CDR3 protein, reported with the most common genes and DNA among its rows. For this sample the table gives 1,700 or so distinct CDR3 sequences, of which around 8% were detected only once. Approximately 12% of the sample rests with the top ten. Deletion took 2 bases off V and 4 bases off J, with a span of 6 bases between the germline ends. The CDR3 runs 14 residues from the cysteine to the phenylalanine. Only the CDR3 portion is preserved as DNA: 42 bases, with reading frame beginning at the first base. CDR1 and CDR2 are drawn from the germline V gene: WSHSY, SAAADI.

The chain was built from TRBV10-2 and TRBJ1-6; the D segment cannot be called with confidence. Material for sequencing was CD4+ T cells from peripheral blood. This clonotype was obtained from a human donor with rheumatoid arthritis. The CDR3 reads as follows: CASSETDYNSPLHF. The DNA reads TGCGCCAGCAGTGAGACGGATTATAATTCACCCCTCCACTTT.